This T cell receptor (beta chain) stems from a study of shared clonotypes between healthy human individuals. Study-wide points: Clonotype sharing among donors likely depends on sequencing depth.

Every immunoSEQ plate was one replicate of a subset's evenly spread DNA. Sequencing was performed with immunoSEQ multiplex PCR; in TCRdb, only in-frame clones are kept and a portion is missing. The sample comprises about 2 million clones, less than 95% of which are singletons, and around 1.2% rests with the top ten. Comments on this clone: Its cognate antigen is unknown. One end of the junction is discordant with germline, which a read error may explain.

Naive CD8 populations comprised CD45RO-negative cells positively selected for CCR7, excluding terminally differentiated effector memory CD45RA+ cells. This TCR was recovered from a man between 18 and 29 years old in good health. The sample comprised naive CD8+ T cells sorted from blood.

CDR3 region: CASSQDWGAGKLFF. CDR3 nucleotides: TGTGCCAGCAGCCAAGATTGGGGAGCCGGGAAGCTGTTTTTT. The chain has TRBV4-2 and TRBJ2-2; TRBD2 might be the D (5 bases). Germline V gene sequence: CDR1 LGHNA, CDR2 YNFKEQ. This CDR3 is 14 amino acids long.